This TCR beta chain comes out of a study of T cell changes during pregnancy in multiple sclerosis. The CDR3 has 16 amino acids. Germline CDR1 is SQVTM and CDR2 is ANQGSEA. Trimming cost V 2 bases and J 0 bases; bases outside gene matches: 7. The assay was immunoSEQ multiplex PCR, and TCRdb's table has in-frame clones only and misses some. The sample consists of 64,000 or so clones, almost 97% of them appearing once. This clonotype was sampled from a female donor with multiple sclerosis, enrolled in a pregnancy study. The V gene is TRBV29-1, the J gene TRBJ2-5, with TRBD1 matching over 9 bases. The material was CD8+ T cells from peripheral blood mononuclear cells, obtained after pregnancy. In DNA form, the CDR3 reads TGCAGCGTTGAAACAGGGGGCGCGGGGTACCAAGAGACCCAGTACTTC. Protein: CSVETGGAGYQETQYF.